The 25 T cell receptor beta chains reported below all come from one sample, sequenced in a study of shared clonotypes between healthy human individuals. Generated by immunoSEQ multiplex PCR, the TCRdb table keeps only in-frame clones and is missing some. The sample contains about 1.1 million clones, 60% to 80% of which appear only once. The sequenced sample consisted of memory CD4+ T cells from PBMCs. Stated subset: CD45RA-negative fraction. The source of these receptors is a man younger than 30 in good health. Some clones in this sample may be carry-over from other donors' samples.

The chain is built from TRBV5-8 and TRBJ2-7; no definite D call. The CDR3 is made up of 14 amino acids. V lost 1 base and J 1 base, leaving 9 bases between the germline ends. Looked up from germline, CDR1 is SGHTS and CDR2 is YDEGEE. CDR3 residues: CASSLHENSYEQYF. The CDR3, as DNA: TGTGCCAGCAGCTTGCACGAAAATTCCTACGAGCAGTACTTC. Based on the CDR3 plus reference TRBV5-8 and TRBJ2-7, the full variable domain is EAGVTQSPTHLIKTRGQQATLRCSPISGHTSVYWYQQALGLGLQFLLWYDEGEERNRGNFPPRFSGRQFPNYSSELNVNALELEDSALYLCASSLHENSYEQYFGPGTRLTVT.

This clone appeared once. J is TRBJ1-5 and V is TRBV18, with TRBD1 matching over 9 bases. Germline values: CDR1 KGHSH, CDR2 LQKENI. The CDR3 is 16 amino acids. The J segment lost 11 bases and the V segment lost 0 bases, leaving 11 bases of the junction unmatched. CDR3 DNA: TGTGCCAGCTCACCACCGGAGGCCGGGACAGGGCCGGCCCAGCATTTT. Translating it yields CASSPPEAGTGPAQHF.

The chain has TRBV7-8 and TRBJ2-7, with TRBD2 matching over 7 bases. The V segment lost 5 bases and the J segment 6 bases; nucleotides outside the gene matches: 22. The germline V gene encodes CDR1 SGHVS and CDR2 FQNEAQ. The CDR3 consists of 18 residues. The CDR3 here is CASSQWIGLGNYGVEQYF. In DNA form, the CDR3 reads TGTGCCAGCAGCCAGTGGATAGGACTAGGGAATTACGGAGTCGAGCAGTACTTC.

This clone appeared once. The rearrangement uses TRBV12-5 and TRBJ2-3, with unresolved D. V lost 5 bases and J lost 4, with 4 bases in between. The V gene's germline CDR1 is LGHNT and CDR2 FRNRAP. The CDR3 spans 11 residues. The CDR3 bases are TGTGCTAGTGGTCCCTCAGATACGCAGTATTTT. Its translation: CASGPSDTQYF.

The chain links TRBV27 to TRBJ2-7; 7 positions agree with TRBD1. Unmatched junction bases numbered 3, after V lost 4 bases and J lost 0 bases. Germline V gene lookup returns CDR1 MNHEY and CDR2 SMNVEV (reference sequence). This CDR3 spans 14 amino acids. The CDR3: CASSSRQGSYEQYF. DNA of the CDR3: TGTGCCAGCAGTTCGCGACAGGGCTCCTACGAGCAGTACTTC.

This clone was counted once. V gene TRBV28 combines with J gene TRBJ1-4; 8 bases match TRBD1. Germline CDR1 and CDR2: MDHEN and SYDVKM. With V trimmed by 6 bases and J by 8 bases, 8 bases remained unmatched. The CDR3 consists of 14 residues. The CDR3 nucleotides are TGTGCCAGCAGCGAGACAGGGGCGCGGGAAAAACTGTTTTTT. The encoded protein is CASSETGAREKLFF.

The chain combines TRBV10-3 with TRBJ2-5; either TRBD1 or TRBD2 may supply D (7 bases each). Per the germline V gene, CDR1 is ENHRY and CDR2 is SYGVKD. This CDR3 is built from 14 residues. V shed 6 bases and J shed 3 bases, with 14 bases lying between them. The CDR3 nucleotides read TGTGCCATCAGCAACTCAGGGGGGGAAGAGACCCAGTACTTC. Translated, it gives CAISNSGGEETQYF.

Comments on this clone: Relative to the germline gene, one junction end is altered; a read error may explain this. The V and J genes are TRBV30 and TRBJ1-4, with 7 bases lining up with TRBD1. The CDR3 is made up of 12 amino acids. Germline V CDR1 and CDR2: GTSNPN, SVGIG (reference sequence). In nucleotides, the CDR3 is TGTGCCTGTCACAGGGGTAGGGAAAGACTGTTTTTT. Protein sequence: CACHRGRERLFF.

This clone has at least ten counts. The chain is built from TRBV27 and TRBJ2-7; TRBD2 matches 10 bases. The V and J ends lost 6 bases and 6 bases, in that order; junction bases with no gene match: 5. The germline CDR1 and CDR2 sequences are MNHEY and SMNVEV (reference sequence). The CDR3 has 13 amino acids. CDR3 nucleotide sequence: TGTGCCAGCAGGAATAGCGGGAGGCGCGAGCAGTACTTC. Translating it yields CASRNSGRREQYF.

The V call is TRBV21-1, the J call TRBJ2-1. TRBV21-1 is reported as a pseudogene. The CDR3 length is 9 residues. DNA for the CDR3: TGTGCCAGCAGCAATGAGCAGTTCTTC. Translated: CASSNEQFF.

This chain connects TRBV6-1 to TRBJ1-4, with 9 bases that match TRBD1. Trimming at V came to 5 bases and at J to 8 bases, leaving 6 bases not matched to a gene. Germline V CDR1 and CDR2: MNHNS, SASEGT. This CDR3 comprises 14 residues. CDR3 DNA sequence: TGTGCCAGCAGTCGGGACAGGGCGGGCGAAAAACTGTTTTTT. It codes for CASSRDRAGEKLFF.

To note about this clone: A read error is possible here, since a much larger clone lies one base away. This specimen includes other DNA sequences encoding the same CDR3. The chain carries TRBV30 and TRBJ1-2, with D tentatively TRBD1 (5 bases). The CDR3 covers 14 residues. Germline loops: CDR1 GTSNPN, CDR2 SVGIG (reference sequence). CDR3 sequence (DNA): TGTGCCTGGAGTACAGCGGGGGACTGGTATGGCTACACATTC. Its translation is CAWSTAGDWYGYTF.

The chain combines TRBV10-3 with TRBJ2-7, with 7 bases that match TRBD2. V lost 2 bases to trimming and J lost 6 bases; unmatched junction nucleotides: 4. The CDR3 spans 13 residues. CDR1 is ENHRY, CDR2 SYGVKD, per germline. The CDR3 protein is CAISEERGREQYF. In nucleotides, the CDR3 is TGTGCCATCAGTGAGGAGCGGGGACGCGAGCAGTACTTC.

With respect to this clone: A much larger clone differs by one base, so this may be a read error. The chain couples TRBV7-3 to TRBJ2-2; D not certain. Trimming took off 1 base at V and 4 bases at J, with 4 bases between the two ends. Germline-derived CDR1 and CDR2 are SGHTA and FQGTGA. The CDR3 is 13 residues long. CDR3 in DNA: TGTGCCAGCAGCTTAATGAGCACCGGGGAGCTGTTTTTT. Its translation: CASSLMSTGELFF. The full variable domain, in which reference TRBV7-3 and TRBJ2-2 provide the parts outside the CDR3, is GAGVSQTPSNKVTEKGKYVELRCDPISGHTALYWYRQSLGQGPEFLIYFQGTGAADDSGLPNDRFFAVRPEGSVSTLKIQRTERGDSAVYLCASSLMSTGELFFGEGSRLTVL.

The chain couples TRBV2 to TRBJ2-2, with D possibly being TRBD1 (6 bases). The CDR3 is 13 residues long. Germline assignment: CDR1 SNHLY and CDR2 FYNNEI. V shed 8 bases and J shed 10 bases, with 17 bases lying between them. The chain's CDR3 is CASASTGGEELFF. Here the CDR3 DNA reads TGTGCCAGCGCGTCGACTGGGGGCGAGGAGCTGTTTTTT.

Remarks on this clone: The sample holds other DNA sequences that translate to the same CDR3. This chain joins TRBV7-2 and TRBJ2-7; 10 nucleotides align to TRBD2. V shed 4 bases and J 2 bases; nucleotides not matched to a gene: 5. CDR1 and CDR2 (germline): SGHTA, FQGNSA. The CDR3 covers 15 residues. CDR3 region: CASSSRTSGTYEQYF. The DNA of the CDR3 is TGTGCCAGCAGCTCTAGGACTAGCGGTACCTACGAGCAGTACTTC.

This chain uses TRBV7-9 with TRBJ2-7; D is unresolved. Trimming removed 0 bases from V and 1 base from J, with 10 bases in between. Germline V gene lookup returns CDR1 SEHNR and CDR2 FQNEAQ (reference sequence). This CDR3 region has 15 residues. CDR3 DNA: TGTGCCAGCAGCTTAGCGGCGCCGTGGTCCTACGAGCAGTACTTC. Its protein product is CASSLAAPWSYEQYF.

A word on this clone: One end of the junction varies from germline; a read error may be responsible. The CDR3 DNA reads as TGTGCCGGCAGGGACAGCTCCTCCTACGAGCAGTACTTC. This gives the protein CAGRDSSSYEQYF. The V call is TRBV28, the J call TRBJ2-7; 7 nucleotides align to TRBD1. Germline assignment: CDR1 MDHEN and CDR2 SYDVKM. The CDR3 contains 13 residues.

The chain links TRBV5-4 to TRBJ2-3; D tentatively reads TRBD1 or TRBD2 (5 bases each). The CDR3 loop spans 13 amino acids. V was pared by 5 bases and J by 10 bases, with 17 bases between. Germline V gives CDR1 SGHNT, CDR2 YYREEE (reference sequence). The CDR3: CASRYDEVGAQYF. CDR3 bases: TGTGCCAGCAGATACGATGAGGTGGGGGCGCAGTATTTT.

The chain couples TRBV5-4 to TRBJ2-4; 11 positions agree with TRBD2. Germline assignment: CDR1 SGHNT and CDR2 YYREEE (reference sequence). This CDR3 comprises 15 residues. J gave up 8 bases and V 4 bases, and 8 bases lay outside the gene matches. The CDR3, as DNA: TGTGCCAGCAGCCCCACTAGCGGGAGTAGGGACATTCAGTACTTC. Amino acid sequence: CASSPTSGSRDIQYF.

The chain links TRBV5-6 to TRBJ2-7; tentative D call: TRBD2 (5 bases). Germline V gene sequence: CDR1 SGHDT, CDR2 YYEEEE. The CDR3 totals 15 residues. V was shortened by 4 bases and J by 4 bases, with 18 bases between the two germline ends. The CDR3 nucleotides are TGTGCCAGCAGCGGCTCCGAGGGTCTGAATTACGAGCAGTACTTC. Translation: CASSGSEGLNYEQYF.

The CDR3 DNA reads TGTGCCTATACCCGGGGGGCTGGCGAGCAGTACTTC. Translation: CAYTRGAGEQYF. The rearrangement joins TRBV30 to TRBJ2-7, with D possibly TRBD2 on 7 matching bases. CDR3 length: 12 residues. Germline CDR1 is GTSNPN and CDR2 is SVGIG (reference sequence). Trimming shortened V by 7 bases and J by 6 bases, and 16 bases separated the two germline ends.

The count of this clone is one. The chain uses TRBV5-1 and TRBJ1-1, with 8 positions matching TRBD1. Germline trimming cut 2 bases from V and 7 bases from J; bases unmatched to any gene: 4. The CDR3 runs to 13 residues. The germline V gene has CDR1 SGHRS and CDR2 YFSETQ. For the CDR3, the DNA is TGCGCCAGCAGCTTAGACAGGGGTCGTGAAGCTTTCTTT. Translation: CASSLDRGREAFF.

This chain joins TRBV2 and TRBJ2-2; TRBD1 aligns across 7 bases. V was clipped by 4 bases and J by 3 bases; unmatched bases: 8. The CDR3 is 16 residues long. Germline assignment: CDR1 SNHLY and CDR2 FYNNEI. The CDR3 loop is CASSGGQSLDTGELFF. Written as DNA, the CDR3 is TGTGCCAGCAGTGGGGGACAGAGCTTAGACACCGGGGAGCTGTTTTTT.

Ten or more counts support this clone. The V and J genes are TRBV29-1 and TRBJ1-4; 7 bases line up with TRBD1. Per germline, CDR1 SQVTM and CDR2 ANQGSEA. The length of the CDR3 is 13 residues. After removal of 1 base from V and 6 bases from J, the junction contained 2 bases not matched to a gene. CDR3 DNA sequence: TGCAGCGTTGAAGTAGGGGGCGATGAAAAACTGTTTTTT. Translating gives CSVEVGGDEKLFF.